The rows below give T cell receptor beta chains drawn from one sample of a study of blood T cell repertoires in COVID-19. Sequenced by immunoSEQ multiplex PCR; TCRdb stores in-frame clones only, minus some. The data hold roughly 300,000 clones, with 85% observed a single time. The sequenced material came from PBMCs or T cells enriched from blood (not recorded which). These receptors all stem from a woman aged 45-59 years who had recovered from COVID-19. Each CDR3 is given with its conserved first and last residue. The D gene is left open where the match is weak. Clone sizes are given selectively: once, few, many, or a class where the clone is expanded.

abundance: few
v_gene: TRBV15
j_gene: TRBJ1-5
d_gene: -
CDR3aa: CATSRDRYNQPQHF
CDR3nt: TGTGCCACCAGCAGAGATCGTTACAATCAGCCCCAGCATTTT

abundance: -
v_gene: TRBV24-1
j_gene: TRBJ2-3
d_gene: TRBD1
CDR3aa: CATSDLGTGAKDTQYF
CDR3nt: TGTGCCACCAGTGACCTCGGGACAGGGGCAAAAGATACGCAGTATTTT

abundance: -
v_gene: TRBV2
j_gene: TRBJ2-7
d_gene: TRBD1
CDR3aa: CASSGPRTGDREQYF
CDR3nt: TGTGCCAGCAGTGGCCCCCGAACAGGGGATCGAGAGCAGTACTTC

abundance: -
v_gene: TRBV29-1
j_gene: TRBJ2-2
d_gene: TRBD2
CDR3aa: CSVERLAGSTGELFF
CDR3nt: TGCAGCGTTGAACGGCTAGCGGGAAGCACCGGGGAGCTGTTTTTT

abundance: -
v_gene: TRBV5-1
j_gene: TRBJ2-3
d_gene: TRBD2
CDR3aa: CASRSGTSGSTDTQYF
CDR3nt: TGCGCCAGCAGATCCGGGACTAGCGGTAGCACAGATACGCAGTATTTT

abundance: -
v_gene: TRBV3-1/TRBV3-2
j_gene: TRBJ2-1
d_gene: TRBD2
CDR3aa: CASSQGLSGGRLYNEQFF
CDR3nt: TGTGCCAGCAGCCAAGGATTAAGCGGGGGGAGACTATACAATGAGCAGTTCTTC

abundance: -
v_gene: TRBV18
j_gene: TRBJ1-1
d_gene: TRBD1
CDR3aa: CASSPTGGVNTEAFF
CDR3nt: TGTGCCAGCTCACCCACAGGGGGGGTGAACACTGAAGCTTTCTTT

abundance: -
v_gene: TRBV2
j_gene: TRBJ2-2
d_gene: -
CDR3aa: CASSRAGLTGELFF
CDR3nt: TGTGCCAGCAGCCGGGCAGGGCTCACCGGGGAGCTGTTTTTT

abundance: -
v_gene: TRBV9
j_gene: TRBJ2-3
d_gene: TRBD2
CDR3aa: CASSALAGATDTQYF
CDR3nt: TGTGCCAGCAGCGCACTAGCGGGGGCCACAGATACGCAGTATTTT

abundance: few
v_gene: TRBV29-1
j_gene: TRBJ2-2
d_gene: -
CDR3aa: CSASSSGGELFF
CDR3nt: TGCAGCGCTTCATCCTCAGGCGGGGAGCTGTTTTTT

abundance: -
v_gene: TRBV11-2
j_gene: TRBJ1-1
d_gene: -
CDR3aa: CASSLLRGLNTEAFF
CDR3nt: TGTGCCAGCAGCTTATTACGGGGTTTGAACACTGAAGCTTTCTTT

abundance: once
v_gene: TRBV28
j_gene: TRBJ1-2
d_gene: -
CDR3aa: CASSPSYGYTF
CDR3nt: TGTGCCAGCAGTCCTTCGTATGGCTACACCTTC

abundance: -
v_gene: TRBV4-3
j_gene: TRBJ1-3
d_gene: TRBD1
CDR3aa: CASSQAGTGYSGNTIYF
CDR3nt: TGCGCCAGCAGCCAAGCAGGGACAGGCTACTCTGGAAACACCATATATTTT

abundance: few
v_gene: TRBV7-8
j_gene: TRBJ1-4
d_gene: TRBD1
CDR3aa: CASSPHRGPSEKLFF
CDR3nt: TGTGCCAGCAGCCCTCACAGGGGGCCGAGTGAAAAACTGTTTTTT

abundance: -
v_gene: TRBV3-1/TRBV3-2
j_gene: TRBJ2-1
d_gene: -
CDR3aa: CASSQEGGSYNEQFF
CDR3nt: TGTGCCAGCAGCCAAGAGGGGGGATCCTACAATGAGCAGTTCTTC

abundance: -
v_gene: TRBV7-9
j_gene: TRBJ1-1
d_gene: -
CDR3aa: CASSLVRTEDEAFF
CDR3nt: TGTGCCAGCAGCTTGGTAAGGACAGAAGATGAAGCTTTCTTT